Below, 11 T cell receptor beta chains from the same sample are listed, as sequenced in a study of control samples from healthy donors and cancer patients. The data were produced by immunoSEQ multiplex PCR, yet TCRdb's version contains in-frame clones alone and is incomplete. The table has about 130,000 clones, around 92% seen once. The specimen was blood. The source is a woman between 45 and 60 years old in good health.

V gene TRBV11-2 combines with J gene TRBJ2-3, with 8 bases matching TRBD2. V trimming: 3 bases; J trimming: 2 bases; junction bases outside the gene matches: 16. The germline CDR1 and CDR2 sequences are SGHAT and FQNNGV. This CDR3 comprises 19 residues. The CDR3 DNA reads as TGTGCCAGCAGCTTCCCCCCACGGATTTTAGCGGGAACCACAGATACGCAGTATTTT. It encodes CASSFPPRILAGTTDTQYF.

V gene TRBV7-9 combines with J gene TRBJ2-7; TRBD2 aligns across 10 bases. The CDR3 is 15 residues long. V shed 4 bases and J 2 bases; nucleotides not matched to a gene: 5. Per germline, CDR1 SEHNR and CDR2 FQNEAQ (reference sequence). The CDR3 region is CASSSAGGRAYEQYF. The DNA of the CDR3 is TGTGCCAGCAGCTCAGCGGGGGGGAGAGCCTACGAGCAGTACTTC.

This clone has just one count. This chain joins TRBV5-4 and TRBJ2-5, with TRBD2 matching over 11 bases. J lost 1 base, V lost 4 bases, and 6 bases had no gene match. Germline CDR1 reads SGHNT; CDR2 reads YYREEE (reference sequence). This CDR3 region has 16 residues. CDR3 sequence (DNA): TGTGCCAGCAGCCTTACCGGGACTAGCGGCCAAGAGACCCAGTACTTC. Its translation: CASSLTGTSGQETQYF.

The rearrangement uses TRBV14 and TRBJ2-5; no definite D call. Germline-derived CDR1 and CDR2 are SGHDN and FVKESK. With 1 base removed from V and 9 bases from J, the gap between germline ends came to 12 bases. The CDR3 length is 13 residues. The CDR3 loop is CASSQVSSRAQYF. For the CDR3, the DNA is TGTGCCAGCAGCCAAGTTTCAAGCCGAGCCCAGTACTTC. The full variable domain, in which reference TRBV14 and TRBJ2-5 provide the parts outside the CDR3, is EAGVTQFPSHSVIEKGQTVTLRCDPISGHDNLYWYRRVMGKEIKFLLHFVKESKQDESGMPNNRFLAERTGGTYSTLKVQPAELEDSGVYFCASSQVSSRAQYFGPGTRLLVL.

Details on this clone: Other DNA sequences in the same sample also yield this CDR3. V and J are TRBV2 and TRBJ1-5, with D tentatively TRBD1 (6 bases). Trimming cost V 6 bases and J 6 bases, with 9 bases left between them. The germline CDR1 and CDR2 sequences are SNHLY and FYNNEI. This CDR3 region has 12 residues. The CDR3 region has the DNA TGTGCCAGCAGCAGGGACATTCAGCCCCAGCATTTT. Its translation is CASSRDIQPQHF. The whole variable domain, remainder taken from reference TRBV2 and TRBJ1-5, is EPEVTQTPSHQVTQMGQEVILRCVPISNHLYFYWYRQILGQKVEFLVSFYNNEISEKSEIFDDQFSVERPDGSNFTLKIRSTKLEDSAMYFCASSRDIQPQHFGDGTRLSIL.

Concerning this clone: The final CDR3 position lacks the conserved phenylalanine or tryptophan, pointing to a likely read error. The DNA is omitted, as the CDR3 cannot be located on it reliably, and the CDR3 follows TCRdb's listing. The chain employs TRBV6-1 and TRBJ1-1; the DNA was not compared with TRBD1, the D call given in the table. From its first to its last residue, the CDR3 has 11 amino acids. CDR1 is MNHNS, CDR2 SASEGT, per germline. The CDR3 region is CASSEMGTGAT.

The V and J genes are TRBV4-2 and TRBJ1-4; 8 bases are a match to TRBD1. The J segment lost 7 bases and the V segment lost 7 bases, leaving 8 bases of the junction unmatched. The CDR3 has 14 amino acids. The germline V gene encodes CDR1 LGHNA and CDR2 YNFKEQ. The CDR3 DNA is TGTGCCAGCAACCCCGGGACAGGACGTGAAAAACTGTTTTTT. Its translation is CASNPGTGREKLFF.

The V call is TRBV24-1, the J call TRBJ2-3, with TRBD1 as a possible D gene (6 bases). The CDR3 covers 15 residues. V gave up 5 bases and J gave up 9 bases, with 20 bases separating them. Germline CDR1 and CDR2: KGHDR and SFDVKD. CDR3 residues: CATSVKLTKQGTQYF. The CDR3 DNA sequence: TGTGCCACCAGTGTTAAACTTACCAAACAGGGAACGCAGTATTTT.

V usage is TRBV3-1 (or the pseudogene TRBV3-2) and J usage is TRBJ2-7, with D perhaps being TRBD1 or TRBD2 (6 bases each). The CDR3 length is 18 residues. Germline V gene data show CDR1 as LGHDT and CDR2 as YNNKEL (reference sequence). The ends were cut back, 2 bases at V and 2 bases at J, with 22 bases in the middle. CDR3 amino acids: CASSQSATGGVLTYEQYF. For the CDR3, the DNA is TGTGCCAGCAGCCAATCAGCGACAGGCGGGGTCCTAACCTACGAGCAGTACTTC.

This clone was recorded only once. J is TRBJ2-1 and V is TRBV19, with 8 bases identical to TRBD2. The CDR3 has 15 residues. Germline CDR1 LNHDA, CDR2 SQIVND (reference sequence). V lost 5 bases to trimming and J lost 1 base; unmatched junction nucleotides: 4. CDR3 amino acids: CASSPGLGSYNEQFF. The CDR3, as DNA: TGTGCCAGTAGTCCGGGACTAGGGTCCTACAATGAGCAGTTCTTC.

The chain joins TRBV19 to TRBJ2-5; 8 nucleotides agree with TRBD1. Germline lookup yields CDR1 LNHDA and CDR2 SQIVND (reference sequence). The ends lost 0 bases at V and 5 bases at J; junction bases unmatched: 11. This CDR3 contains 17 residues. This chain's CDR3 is CASSIEGARDRSETQYF. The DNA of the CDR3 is TGTGCCAGTAGTATAGAGGGGGCCCGGGACAGGTCGGAGACCCAGTACTTC.